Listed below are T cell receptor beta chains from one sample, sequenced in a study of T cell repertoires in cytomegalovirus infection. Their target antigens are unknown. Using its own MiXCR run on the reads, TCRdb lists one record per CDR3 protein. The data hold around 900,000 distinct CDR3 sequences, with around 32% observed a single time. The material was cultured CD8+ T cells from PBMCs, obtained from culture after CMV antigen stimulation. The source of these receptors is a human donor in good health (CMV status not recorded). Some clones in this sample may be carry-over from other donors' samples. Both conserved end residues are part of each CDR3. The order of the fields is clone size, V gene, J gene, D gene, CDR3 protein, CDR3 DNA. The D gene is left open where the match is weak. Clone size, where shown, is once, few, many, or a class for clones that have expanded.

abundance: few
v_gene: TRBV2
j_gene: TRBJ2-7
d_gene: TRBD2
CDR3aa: CASRGLADPRGAEQYF
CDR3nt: TGTGCCAGCAGAGGACTAGCGGACCCCCGAGGGGCGGAGCAGTACTTC

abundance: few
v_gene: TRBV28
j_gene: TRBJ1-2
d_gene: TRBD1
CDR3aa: CASSLPEAQGVGGYTF
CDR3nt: TGTGCCAGCAGTTTGCCCGAGGCACAGGGGGTAGGTGGCTACACCTTC

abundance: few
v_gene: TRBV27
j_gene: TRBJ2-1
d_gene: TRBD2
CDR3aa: CASSFLAGSSYNEQFF
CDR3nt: TGTGCCAGCAGTTTTCTAGCGGGGAGCTCCTACAATGAGCAGTTCTTC

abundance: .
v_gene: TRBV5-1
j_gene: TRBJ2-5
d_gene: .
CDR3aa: CASSRTDSPETQYF
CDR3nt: TGCGCCAGCAGCCGGACAGACTCCCCGGAGACCCAGTACTTC

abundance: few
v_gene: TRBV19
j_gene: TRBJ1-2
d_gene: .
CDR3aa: CASMGYGYTF
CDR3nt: TGTGCCAGTATGGGCTATGGCTACACCTTC

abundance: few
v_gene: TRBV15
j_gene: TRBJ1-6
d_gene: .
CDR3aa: CATSRETHPRSWNSPLHF
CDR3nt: TGTGCCACCAGCAGAGAGACCCACCCCCGGAGTTGGAATTCACCCCTCCACTTT

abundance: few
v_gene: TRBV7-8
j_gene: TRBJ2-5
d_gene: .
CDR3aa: CASSLTSSSQETQYF
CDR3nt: TGTGCCAGCAGCCTGACCTCGAGCAGCCAAGAGACCCAGTACTTC

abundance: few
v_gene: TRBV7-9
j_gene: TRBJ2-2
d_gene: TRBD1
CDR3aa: CASSNRDREGTGGLFF
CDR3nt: TGTGCCAGCAGCAACCGGGACAGGGAAGGAACAGGCGGGCTGTTTTTT

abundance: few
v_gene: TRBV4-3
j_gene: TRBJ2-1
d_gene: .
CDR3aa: CASSQEENNYNEQFF
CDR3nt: TGCGCCAGCAGCCAAGAGGAGAACAACTACAATGAGCAGTTCTTC

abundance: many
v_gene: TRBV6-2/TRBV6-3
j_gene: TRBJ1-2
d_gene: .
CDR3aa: CASSYPSGYTF
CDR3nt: TGTGCCAGCAGTTACCCAAGTGGCTACACCTTC

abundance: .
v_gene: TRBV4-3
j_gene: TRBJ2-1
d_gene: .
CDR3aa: CASSQDNSYNEQFF
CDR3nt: TGCGCCAGCAGCCAAGACAACTCCTACAATGAGCAGTTCTTC

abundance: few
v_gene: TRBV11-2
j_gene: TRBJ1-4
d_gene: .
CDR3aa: CASSYREDEKLFF
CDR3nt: TGTGCCAGCAGCTACCGGGAGGATGAAAAACTGTTTTTT

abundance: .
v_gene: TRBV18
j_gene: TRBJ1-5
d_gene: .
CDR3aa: CASSPRLYAVRDQPQHF
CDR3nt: TGTGCCAGCTCACCACGCTTGTACGCAGTCAGAGATCAGCCCCAGCATTTT

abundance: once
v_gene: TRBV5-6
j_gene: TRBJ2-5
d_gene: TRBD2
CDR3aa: CASSGTSGGPRTQYF
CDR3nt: TGTGCCAGCAGCGGGACTAGCGGGGGGCCTCGGACCCAGTACTTC

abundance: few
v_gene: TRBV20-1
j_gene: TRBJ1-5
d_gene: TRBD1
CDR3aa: CSARHGQGHQPQHF
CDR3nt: TGCAGTGCTAGGCACGGACAGGGTCATCAGCCCCAGCATTTT

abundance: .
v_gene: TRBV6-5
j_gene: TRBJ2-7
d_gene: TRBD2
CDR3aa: CASRLAGGRYEQYF
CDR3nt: TGTGCCAGCAGACTAGCGGGGGGACGCTACGAGCAGTACTTC

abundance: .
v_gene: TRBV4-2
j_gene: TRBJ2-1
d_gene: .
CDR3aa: CASSHPNDEQFF
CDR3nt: TGTGCCAGCAGCCACCCGAATGATGAGCAGTTCTTC

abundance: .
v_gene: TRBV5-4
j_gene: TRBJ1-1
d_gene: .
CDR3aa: CASSPYQAEAFF
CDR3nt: TGTGCCAGCAGCCCCTACCAAGCGGAAGCTTTCTTT

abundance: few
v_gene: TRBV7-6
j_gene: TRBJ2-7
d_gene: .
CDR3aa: CASSLAPGNEQYF
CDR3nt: TGTGCTAGCAGCTTAGCGCCAGGGAACGAGCAGTACTTC

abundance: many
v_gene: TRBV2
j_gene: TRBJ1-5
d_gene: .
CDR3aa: CASTERQNSNQPQHF
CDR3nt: TGTGCCAGCACCGAGAGGCAGAATAGCAATCAGCCCCAGCATTTT

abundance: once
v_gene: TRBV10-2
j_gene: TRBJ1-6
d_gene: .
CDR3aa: CASSENRIPLHF
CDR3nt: TGCGCCAGCAGTGAAAACAGGATACCCCTCCACTTT

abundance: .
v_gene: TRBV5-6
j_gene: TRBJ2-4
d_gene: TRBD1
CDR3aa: CASSRQGTGLGNIQYF
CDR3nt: TGTGCCAGCAGCCGACAGGGAACAGGGCTTGGTAACATTCAGTACTTC

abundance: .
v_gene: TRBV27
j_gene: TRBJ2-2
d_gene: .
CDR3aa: CASSTAKELFF
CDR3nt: TGTGCCAGCAGCACAGCCAAGGAGCTGTTTTTT

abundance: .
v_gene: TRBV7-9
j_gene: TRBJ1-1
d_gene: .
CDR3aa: CASSFRPQTGEFEAFF
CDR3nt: TGTGCCAGCAGCTTTAGACCCCAGACAGGCGAGTTCGAAGCTTTCTTT

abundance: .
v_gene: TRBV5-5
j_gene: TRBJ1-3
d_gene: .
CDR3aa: CASSLARGLGNTIYF
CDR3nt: TGTGCCAGCAGCTTGGCCCGCGGGCTGGGAAACACCATATATTTT

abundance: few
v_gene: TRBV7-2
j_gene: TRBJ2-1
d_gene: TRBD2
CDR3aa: CASSSLLGTSVEQFF
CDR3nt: TGTGCCAGCAGCTCCCTCCTCGGGACTAGCGTTGAGCAGTTCTTC

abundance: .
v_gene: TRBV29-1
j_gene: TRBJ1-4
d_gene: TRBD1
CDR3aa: CSVAGTGRKLFF
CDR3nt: TGCAGCGTTGCAGGGACAGGGAGAAAACTGTTTTTT

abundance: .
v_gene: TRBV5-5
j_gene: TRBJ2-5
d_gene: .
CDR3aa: CASSNLGNPEETQYF
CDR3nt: TGTGCCAGCAGCAACCTCGGGAATCCAGAAGAGACCCAGTACTTC

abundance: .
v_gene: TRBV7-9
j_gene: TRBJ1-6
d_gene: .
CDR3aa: CASSLKIGDSPLHF
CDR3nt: TGTGCCAGCAGCTTAAAAATAGGGGATTCACCCCTCCACTTT

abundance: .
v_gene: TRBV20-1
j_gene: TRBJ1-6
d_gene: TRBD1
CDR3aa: CSPLFRDSSSYNSPLHF
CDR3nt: TGCAGTCCCTTATTCCGGGACAGTTCCTCCTATAATTCACCCCTCCACTTT

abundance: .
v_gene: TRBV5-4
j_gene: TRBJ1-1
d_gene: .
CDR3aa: CASSPIELWGTEAFF
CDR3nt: TGTGCCAGCAGCCCAATAGAACTATGGGGCACTGAAGCTTTCTTT

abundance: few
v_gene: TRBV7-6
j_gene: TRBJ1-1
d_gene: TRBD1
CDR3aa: CASSPRDSLEAFF
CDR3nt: TGTGCCAGCAGCCCGCGGGACAGCCTTGAAGCTTTCTTT

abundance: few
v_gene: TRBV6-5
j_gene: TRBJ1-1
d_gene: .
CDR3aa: CASSYSISSVNTEAFF
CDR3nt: TGTGCCAGCAGTTACTCGATCTCCAGTGTGAACACTGAAGCTTTCTTT

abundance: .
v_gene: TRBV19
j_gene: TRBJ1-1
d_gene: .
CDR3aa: CASSSQADYTEAFF
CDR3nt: TGTGCCAGTAGTTCTCAGGCCGATTACACTGAAGCTTTCTTT

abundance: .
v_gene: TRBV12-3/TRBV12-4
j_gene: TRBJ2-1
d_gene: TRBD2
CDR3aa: CVSSLGGLLAGEYNEQFF
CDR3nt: TGTGTCAGCAGTTTAGGGGGGCTACTAGCGGGGGAGTACAATGAGCAGTTCTTC

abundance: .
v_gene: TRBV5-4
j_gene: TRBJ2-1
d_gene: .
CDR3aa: CASTQTGYNEQFF
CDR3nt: TGTGCCAGCACCCAAACAGGGTACAATGAGCAGTTCTTC

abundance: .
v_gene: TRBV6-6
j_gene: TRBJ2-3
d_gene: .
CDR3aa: CASSYSFLDTQYF
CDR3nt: TGTGCCAGCAGTTACTCGTTCTTAGATACGCAGTATTTT

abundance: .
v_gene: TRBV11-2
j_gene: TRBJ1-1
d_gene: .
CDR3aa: CASSNPRTGRNTKAFF
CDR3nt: TGTGCCAGCAGCAACCCTCGGACGGGTCGGAACACTAAAGCTTTCTTT

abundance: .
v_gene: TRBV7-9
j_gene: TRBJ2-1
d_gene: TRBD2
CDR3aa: CASSLGSSGMFF
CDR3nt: TGTGCCAGCAGCTTAGGCAGTAGCGGGATGTTCTTC

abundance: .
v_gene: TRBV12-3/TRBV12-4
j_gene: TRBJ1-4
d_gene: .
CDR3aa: CASSFFPGFRRTSPYATNEKLFF
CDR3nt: TGTGCCAGCAGTTTTTTCCCGGGCTTCCGACGGACAAGCCCATATGCAACTAATGAAAAACTGTTTTTT

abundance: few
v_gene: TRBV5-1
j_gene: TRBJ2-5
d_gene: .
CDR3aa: CASRDNVGTQYF
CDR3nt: TGCGCCAGCCGAGACAACGTTGGGACCCAGTACTTC

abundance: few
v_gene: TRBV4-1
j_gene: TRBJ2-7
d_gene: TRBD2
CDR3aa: CASSQSGLAGGIFYEQYF
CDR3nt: TGCGCCAGCAGCCAATCGGGACTAGCGGGGGGTATTTTCTACGAGCAGTACTTC

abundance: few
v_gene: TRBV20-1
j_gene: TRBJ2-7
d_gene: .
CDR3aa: CSARDGQVAREQYF
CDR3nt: TGCAGTGCTAGAGATGGGCAGGTCGCGCGTGAGCAGTACTTC

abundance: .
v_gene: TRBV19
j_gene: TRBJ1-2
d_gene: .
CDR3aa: CASSSGGATGYTF
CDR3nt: TGTGCCAGTAGTTCTGGGGGCGCGACTGGCTACACCTTC

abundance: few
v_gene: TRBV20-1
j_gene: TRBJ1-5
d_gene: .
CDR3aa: CSARDMIHNADQHF
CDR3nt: TGCAGTGCTAGAGATATGATCCATAATGCGGACCAGCATTTT

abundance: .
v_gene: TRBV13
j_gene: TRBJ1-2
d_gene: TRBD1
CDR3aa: CASSSGQGAHGYTF
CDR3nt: TGTGCCAGCAGCTCCGGACAGGGGGCGCACGGCTACACCTTC

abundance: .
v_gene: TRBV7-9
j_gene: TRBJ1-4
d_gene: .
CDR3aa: CASSYRDPETGSLYEKLFF
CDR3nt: TGTGCCAGCAGCTACCGGGACCCCGAAACGGGTTCGCTGTATGAAAAACTGTTTTTT

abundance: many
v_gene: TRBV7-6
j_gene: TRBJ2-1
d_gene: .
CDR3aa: CASSLRADASPYNEQFF
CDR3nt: TGTGCCAGCAGCTTAAGGGCAGATGCCTCCCCCTACAATGAGCAGTTCTTC

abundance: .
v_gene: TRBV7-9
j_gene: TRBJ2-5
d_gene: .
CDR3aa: CASSFPSSETQYF
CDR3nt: TGTGCCAGCAGCTTCCCCTCTTCGGAGACCCAGTACTTC

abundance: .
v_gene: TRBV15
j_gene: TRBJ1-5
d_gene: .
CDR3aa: CATSRDKGSTQPQHF
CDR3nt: TGTGCCACCAGCAGAGATAAAGGGTCGACTCAGCCCCAGCATTTT

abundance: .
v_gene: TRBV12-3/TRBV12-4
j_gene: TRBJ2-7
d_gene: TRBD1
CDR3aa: CASPHRDRGIYEQYF
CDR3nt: TGTGCCAGCCCCCACCGGGACAGGGGAATCTACGAGCAGTACTTC

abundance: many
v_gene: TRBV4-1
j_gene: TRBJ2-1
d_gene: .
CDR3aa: CASSQGYRTAGNEQFF
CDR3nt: TGCGCCAGCAGCCAAGGGTATAGGACTGCAGGGAATGAGCAGTTCTTC

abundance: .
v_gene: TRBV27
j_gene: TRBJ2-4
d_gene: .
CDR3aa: CASSPLGGGENIQYF
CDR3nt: TGTGCCAGCAGTCCACTAGGGGGGGGCGAAAACATTCAGTACTTC

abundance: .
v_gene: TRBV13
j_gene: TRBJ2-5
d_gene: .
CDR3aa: CASSLRGPAVGTQYF
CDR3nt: TGTGCCAGCAGCTTACGGGGCCCGGCGGTAGGGACCCAGTACTTC

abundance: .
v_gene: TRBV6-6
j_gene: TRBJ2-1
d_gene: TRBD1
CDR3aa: CASSLGGQGRWEQFF
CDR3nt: TGTGCCAGCAGCCTCGGGGGACAGGGGCGGTGGGAGCAGTTCTTC

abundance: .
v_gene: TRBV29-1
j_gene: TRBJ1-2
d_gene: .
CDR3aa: CSVERGDGYTF
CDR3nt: TGCAGCGTTGAAAGGGGGGATGGCTACACCTTC

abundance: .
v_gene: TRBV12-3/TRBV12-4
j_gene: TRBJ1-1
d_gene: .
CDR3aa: CASSFIEVGTEAFF
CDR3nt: TGTGCCAGCAGTTTCATCGAAGTAGGCACTGAAGCTTTCTTT

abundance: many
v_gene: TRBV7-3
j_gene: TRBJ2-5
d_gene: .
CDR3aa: CASSLNAGETQYF
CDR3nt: TGTGCCAGCAGCCTCAACGCTGGGGAGACCCAGTACTTC

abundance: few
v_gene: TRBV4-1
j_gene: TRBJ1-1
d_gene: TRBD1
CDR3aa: CASSPGGTADPNTEAFF
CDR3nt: TGCGCCAGCAGCCCGGGCGGGACAGCCGATCCGAACACTGAAGCTTTCTTT

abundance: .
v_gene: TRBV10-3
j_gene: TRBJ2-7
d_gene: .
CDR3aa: CAISVRTVGDLPYEQYF
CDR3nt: TGTGCCATCAGTGTGAGGACAGTGGGGGATCTTCCCTACGAGCAGTACTTC